This entry lists 4 T cell receptor beta chains sequenced from one sample in a study of T cells after yellow fever vaccination. Using its own MiXCR run on the 5' RACE reads, TCRdb lists one record per CDR3 protein. The sample lists around 550,000 distinct CDR3 sequences, about 19% seen once, with roughly an eighth in the top ten. Sequencing used PBMCs, obtained 15 days after the yellow fever booster vaccination. Receptors originate from a man aged 25 to 45 who received the YFV17D yellow fever vaccine.

The chain has TRBV6-1 and TRBJ2-2, with TRBD1 identical over 7 bases. Germline V CDR1 and CDR2: MNHNS, SASEGT. The CDR3 runs to 16 residues. V dropped 5 bases and J dropped 4; count of bases not matched to a gene: 10. The CDR3 protein is CASSRYRGVSTGELFF. CDR3 in DNA: TGTGCCAGCAGTAGATACAGGGGAGTGAGCACCGGGGAGCTGTTTTTT.

The rearrangement links TRBV18 to TRBJ2-7; the match to TRBD2 covers 10 bases. V dropped 2 bases and J dropped 2; count of bases not matched to a gene: 9. The CDR3 runs to 17 residues. Germline values: CDR1 KGHSH, CDR2 LQKENI. CDR3 in amino acids: CASSPSLAGEIPYEQYF. As DNA, the CDR3 is TGTGCCAGCTCACCAAGCCTAGCGGGAGAAATTCCCTACGAGCAGTACTTC.

This clonotype occurred a few times. V and J are TRBV5-1 and TRBJ2-1; no definite D call. Trimming took off 1 base at V and 10 bases at J, with 6 bases between the two ends. The germline gives CDR1 SGHRS, CDR2 YFSETQ. The CDR3 contains 11 residues. The CDR3 loop reads CASSLLVEQFF. DNA of the CDR3: TGCGCCAGCAGCTTGCTGGTAGAGCAGTTCTTC.

This clonotype has a handful of counts. The chain has TRBV20-1 and TRBJ2-1; TRBD2 matches 8 bases. The CDR3 runs 13 residues. The germline gives CDR1 DFQATT, CDR2 SNEGSKA (reference sequence). With 4 bases clipped from V and 4 bases from J, the junction kept 3 bases outside the gene matches. The chain's CDR3 is CSANGRAYNEQFF. CDR3 coding DNA: TGCAGTGCTAACGGGAGGGCGTACAATGAGCAGTTCTTC.